What follows are 22 T cell receptor beta chains derived from one specimen sequenced in a study of T cells in Graves' hyperthyroidism and ophthalmopathy. The source material, RNA transcripts, was used to amplify TCR beta CDR3 regions. HTBI primers drove first-round RT-PCR of the TCR CDR3. TCRdb passed the multiplex PCR reads through MiXCR, listing each CDR3 protein once. The profile shows approximately 600,000 distinct CDR3 sequences, around 20% of them singletons. Sample: blood. The receptors shown here come from a young man with Graves' ophthalmopathy.

This clonotype has at least ten counts. The chain's CDR3 is CASSLKDGSYEQYF. The CDR3, as DNA: TGTGCCAGCAGCTTAAAGGACGGCTCCTACGAGCAGTACTTC. V and J are TRBV11-2 and TRBJ2-7, with D unclear. Germline V gene sequence: CDR1 SGHAT, CDR2 FQNNGV. Trimming left V 2 bases short and J 0 bases short, with 8 bases between. This CDR3 is built from 14 residues.

The V gene is TRBV24-1, the J gene TRBJ2-3; D unclear. From germline, CDR1 is KGHDR and CDR2 SFDVKD. This CDR3 spans 12 amino acids. The V end was cut by 5 bases, the J end by 1 base, with 3 bases between. The CDR3 is CATSVGTDTQYF. The CDR3 bases are TGTGCCACCAGTGTCGGCACAGATACGCAGTATTTT.

This clonotype was found a few times. V is TRBV2 and J is TRBJ1-6; D uncertain. The CDR3 has 14 residues. The V gene lost 3 bases and the J gene lost 6 bases, with 9 bases spanning the gap. The V gene's germline CDR1 is SNHLY and CDR2 FYNNEI. DNA for the CDR3: TGTGCCAGCAGTGATCCGCAGATTAATTCACCCCTCCACTTT. Translated, it gives CASSDPQINSPLHF.

This clonotype was picked up a small number of times. The chain is built from TRBV6-2 or TRBV6-3 and TRBJ2-1, with D possibly being TRBD2 (6 bases). The germline gives CDR1 MNHEY, CDR2 SVGEGT. The CDR3 contains 15 residues. The V gene lost 7 bases and the J gene lost 0 bases, with 13 bases spanning the gap. This CDR3 is CASTGGLSSYNEQFF. Here the CDR3 DNA reads TGTGCCAGCACCGGGGGACTTAGCTCCTACAATGAGCAGTTCTTC.

This clonotype was observed a handful of times. The V gene is TRBV28, the J gene TRBJ1-2, with D possibly matching TRBD1 (5 bases). From germline, CDR1 is MDHEN and CDR2 SYDVKM. V shed 3 bases and J shed 2 bases, with 16 bases lying between them. The CDR3 runs 16 residues. The CDR3 coding sequence is TGTGCCAGCAGTTTGGCCACCGGGACGTCGAACTATGGCTACACCTTC. Translating gives CASSLATGTSNYGYTF.

This clonotype was observed once. The gene calls are TRBV20-1 and TRBJ2-1; D is tentatively TRBD1 or TRBD2 (7 bases each). Germline-derived CDR1 and CDR2 are DFQATT and SNEGSKA (reference sequence). Trimming left V 1 base short and J 4 bases short, with 17 bases between. The CDR3 extends over 16 amino acids. The CDR3 spells CSARAYAGGEYNEQFF. As DNA, the CDR3 is TGCAGTGCTAGAGCCTACGCAGGGGGGGAATACAATGAGCAGTTCTTC.

This clonotype was seen a few times. The chain recombines TRBV6-1 with TRBJ2-7; the match to TRBD1 covers 10 bases. CDR1 is MNHNS, CDR2 SASEGT, per germline. Trimming took 6 bases from V and 0 from J; bases not matched to a gene: 5. This CDR3 spans 15 amino acids. The CDR3 DNA reads TGTGCCAGCAGGGAGGGACAGGGGTCCTCCTACGAGCAGTACTTC. Protein sequence: CASREGQGSSYEQYF.

The chain couples TRBV28 to TRBJ1-1, with D perhaps matching TRBD1 (6 bases). This CDR3 is built from 16 residues. Germline loops: CDR1 MDHEN, CDR2 SYDVKM. V lost 2 bases and J lost 3, with 16 bases in between. CDR3 in amino acids: CASSLVSGGAHTEAFF. Here the CDR3 DNA reads TGTGCCAGCAGTTTAGTCTCCGGGGGGGCGCACACTGAAGCTTTCTTT.

This clonotype was seen more than once but under ten times. V gene TRBV9 combines with J gene TRBJ2-7, with TRBD2 matching 8 bases. V shed 4 bases and J 3 bases; nucleotides not matched to a gene: 9. The germline gives CDR1 SGDLS, CDR2 YYNGEE. The CDR3 is 15 amino acids. The CDR3 reads CASSSGSGGHYEQYF. The CDR3 DNA sequence: TGTGCCAGCAGCTCCGGTTCGGGGGGGCACTACGAGCAGTACTTC. The variable domain in full, completed from reference TRBV9 and TRBJ2-7, reads DSGVTQTPKHLITATGQRVTLRCSPRSGDLSVYWYQQSLDQGLQFLIQYYNGEERAKGNILERFSAQQFPDLHSELNLSSLELGDSALYFCASSSGSGGHYEQYFGPGTRLTVT.

This clonotype was observed at least ten times. This sequence joins TRBV20-1 and TRBJ1-5; D not certain. The germline V gene encodes CDR1 DFQATT and CDR2 SNEGSKA (reference sequence). Trimming shortened V by 6 bases and J by 2 bases, and 17 bases separated the two germline ends. This CDR3 has 15 residues. Written as DNA, the CDR3 is TGCAGTGCCCGTGGTCCCTCACGTCGCAATCAGCCCCAGCATTTT. This sequence encodes CSARGPSRRNQPQHF.

This chain joins TRBV6-2 or TRBV6-3 and TRBJ1-4; D is ambiguous. Trimming removed 5 bases from V and 1 base from J, with 8 bases in between. Germline lookup yields CDR1 MNHEY and CDR2 SVGEGT. The CDR3 length is 14 residues. This CDR3 reads CASSRGLTNEKLFF. CDR3 coding DNA: TGTGCCAGCAGTCGGGGTTTAACTAATGAAAAACTGTTTTTT.

This clonotype was observed a handful of times. The chain joins TRBV20-1 to TRBJ2-7, with 9 bases that match TRBD2. The CDR3 runs to 13 residues. Germline V gene sequence: CDR1 DFQATT, CDR2 SNEGSKA (reference sequence). The trim removed 6 bases at V and 2 bases at J, leaving 5 bases unmatched. The CDR3 DNA reads TGCAGTGCATCGACTAGCGGTACCTACGAGCAGTACTTC. This encodes CSASTSGTYEQYF.

The rearrangement links TRBV19 to TRBJ2-7, with D tentatively TRBD1 (6 bases). The CDR3 spans 17 residues. The V gene lost 4 bases and the J gene lost 3 bases, with 22 bases spanning the gap. Germline values: CDR1 LNHDA, CDR2 SQIVND (reference sequence). The CDR3 here is CASSRGGGTGFSYEQYF. CDR3 coding DNA: TGTGCCAGTAGTAGAGGCGGTGGAACAGGGTTTAGCTACGAGCAGTACTTC.

This clonotype was seen ten or more times. The genes are TRBV3-1 and TRBJ2-5, with D hard to call. The CDR3 runs 15 residues. Germline CDR1 and CDR2: LGHDT and YNNKEL (reference sequence). Trimming took off 0 bases at V and 2 bases at J, with 10 bases between the two ends. Here the CDR3 DNA reads TGTGCCAGCAGCCAAGAAAACTCGGCTCAAGAGACCCAGTACTTC. It encodes CASSQENSAQETQYF.

Many counts were recorded for this clonotype. CDR3 loop: CASSFKGTHKGTDTQYF. CDR3 nucleotide sequence: TGTGCCAGCAGTTTTAAAGGGACACACAAGGGGACAGATACGCAGTATTTT. The chain recombines TRBV12-3 or TRBV12-4 with TRBJ2-3, with TRBD1 as a possible D gene (6 bases). Trimming removed 3 bases at V and 3 bases at J, with 19 bases between. The CDR3 is 17 amino acids.

This clonotype has a handful of counts. The chain couples TRBV7-2 to TRBJ2-7; D possibly corresponds to TRBD1 (6 bases). Germline V CDR1 and CDR2: SGHTA, FQGNSA. V lost 3 bases to trimming and J lost 5 bases, with 14 bases between them. CDR3 length equals 14 residues. The DNA for the CDR3 is TGTGCCAGCAGCTTTGGGGCCAGGGGAGACGAGCAGTACTTC. This codes for CASSFGARGDEQYF.

This clonotype was found many times. V usage is TRBV3-1 and J usage is TRBJ1-2; D is ambiguous. Trimming shortened V by 2 bases and J by 8 bases, and 12 bases separated the two germline ends. The V gene's germline CDR1 is LGHDT and CDR2 YNNKEL (reference sequence). The CDR3 is 13 residues long. The CDR3 bases are TGTGCCAGCAGCCAACGGCCAGTAGCCGGCTACACCTTC. Protein: CASSQRPVAGYTF. Complete variable domain (other parts from reference TRBV3-1 and TRBJ1-2): DTAVSQTPKYLVTQMGNDKSIKCEQNLGHDTMYWYKQDSKKFLKIMFSYNNKELIINETVPNRFSPKSPDKAHLNLHINSLELGDSAVYFCASSQRPVAGYTFGSGTRLTVV.

V and J are TRBV28 and TRBJ2-7; a weak D match, TRBD1 (6 bases). The germline gives CDR1 MDHEN, CDR2 SYDVKM. The CDR3 consists of 13 residues. Trimming left V 4 bases short and J 5 bases short, with 12 bases between. The CDR3 DNA reads as TGTGCCAGCAGTTCGACAGGCCCTAACGAGCAGTACTTC. Translated: CASSSTGPNEQYF.

This clonotype was found a few times. CDR3 sequence: CASSFTFYNEQFF. DNA for the CDR3: TGTGCCAGTAGTTTTACTTTCTACAATGAGCAGTTCTTC. This chain links TRBV19 with TRBJ2-1; D gene uncertain. Trimming stripped 5 bases from V and 3 bases from J, with 8 bases between. The CDR3 covers 13 residues. Germline values: CDR1 LNHDA, CDR2 SQIVND (reference sequence).

The table lists this clonotype with many counts. V gene TRBV2 combines with J gene TRBJ2-7, with TRBD2 identical over 10 bases. Losses at the gene ends were 1 base for V and 3 bases for J; bases not matched to a gene: 3. CDR3 length: 15 amino acids. The germline CDR1 and CDR2 sequences are SNHLY and FYNNEI. This CDR3 reads CASSEGLAGVYEQYF. Written as DNA, the CDR3 is TGTGCCAGCAGTGAAGGCCTAGCGGGAGTCTACGAGCAGTACTTC.

In nucleotides, the CDR3 is TGTGCCAGCACCTCGACAGGTATCCTAGCCAAAAACATTCAGTACTTC. This translates into CASTSTGILAKNIQYF. The chain carries TRBV6-1 and TRBJ2-4; possible D gene TRBD1, 6 bases. The CDR3 has 16 residues. Germline-derived CDR1 and CDR2 are MNHNS and SASEGT. V lost 7 bases and J 0 bases, leaving 16 bases between the germline ends.

The CDR3 DNA is TGTGCCAGCAGTTTATCAGGGTACTCTGGAAACACCATATATTTT. This encodes CASSLSGYSGNTIYF. This chain links TRBV28 with TRBJ1-3; tentatively, D is TRBD1 (5 bases). The CDR3 is made up of 15 amino acids. Germline assignment: CDR1 MDHEN and CDR2 SYDVKM. Trimming removed 1 base from V and 0 bases from J, with 7 bases in between.